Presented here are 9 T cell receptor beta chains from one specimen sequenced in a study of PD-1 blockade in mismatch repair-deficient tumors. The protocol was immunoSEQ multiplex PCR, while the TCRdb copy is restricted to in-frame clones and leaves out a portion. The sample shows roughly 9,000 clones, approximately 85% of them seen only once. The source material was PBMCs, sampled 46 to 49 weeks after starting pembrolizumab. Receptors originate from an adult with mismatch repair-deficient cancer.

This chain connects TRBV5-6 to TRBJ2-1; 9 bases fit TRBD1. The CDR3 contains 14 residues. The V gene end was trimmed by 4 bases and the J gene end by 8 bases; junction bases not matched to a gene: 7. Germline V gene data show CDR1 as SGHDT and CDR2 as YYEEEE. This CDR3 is CASSLLQGAYEQFF. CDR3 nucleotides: TGTGCCAGCAGCCTGTTACAGGGGGCCTATGAGCAGTTCTTC.

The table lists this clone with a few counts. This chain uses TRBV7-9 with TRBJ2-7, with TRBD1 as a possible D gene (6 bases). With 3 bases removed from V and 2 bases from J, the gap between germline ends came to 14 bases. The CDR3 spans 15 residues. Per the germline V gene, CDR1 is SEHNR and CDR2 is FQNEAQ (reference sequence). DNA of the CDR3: TGTGCCAGCAGCTTGGGGGCAGGACTCGCCTACGAGCAGTACTTC. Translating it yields CASSLGAGLAYEQYF.

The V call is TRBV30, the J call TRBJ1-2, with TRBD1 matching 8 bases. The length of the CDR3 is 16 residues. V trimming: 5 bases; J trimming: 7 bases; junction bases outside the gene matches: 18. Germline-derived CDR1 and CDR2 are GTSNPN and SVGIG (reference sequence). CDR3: CAWRPGTGPIYGGYTF. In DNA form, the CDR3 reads TGTGCCTGGCGTCCCGGGACAGGTCCGATCTATGGTGGCTACACCTTC.

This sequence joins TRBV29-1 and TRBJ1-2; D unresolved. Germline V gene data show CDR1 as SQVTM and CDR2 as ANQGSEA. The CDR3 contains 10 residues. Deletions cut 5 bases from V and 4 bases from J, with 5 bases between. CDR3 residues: CSVSSYGYTF. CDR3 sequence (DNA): TGCAGCGTTTCCTCCTATGGCTACACCTTC.

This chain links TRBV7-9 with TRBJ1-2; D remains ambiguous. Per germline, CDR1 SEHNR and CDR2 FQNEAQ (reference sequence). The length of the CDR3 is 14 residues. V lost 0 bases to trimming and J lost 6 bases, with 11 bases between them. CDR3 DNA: TGTGCCAGCAGCTTAGCCGGGTTCTACCATGGCTACACCTTC. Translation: CASSLAGFYHGYTF.

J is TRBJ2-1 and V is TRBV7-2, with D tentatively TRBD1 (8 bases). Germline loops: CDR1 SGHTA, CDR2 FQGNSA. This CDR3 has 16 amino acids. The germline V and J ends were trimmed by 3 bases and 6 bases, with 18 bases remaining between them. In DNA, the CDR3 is TGTGCCAGCAGCTTCTACAGGGGGAGGGGGGGCAATGAGCAGTTCTTC. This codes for CASSFYRGRGGNEQFF.

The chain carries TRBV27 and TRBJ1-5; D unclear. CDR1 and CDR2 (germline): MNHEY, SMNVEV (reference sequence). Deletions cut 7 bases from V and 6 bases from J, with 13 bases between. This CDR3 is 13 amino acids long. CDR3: CASTDGSGQPQHF. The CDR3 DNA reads TGTGCCAGCACAGACGGGTCGGGTCAGCCCCAGCATTTT.

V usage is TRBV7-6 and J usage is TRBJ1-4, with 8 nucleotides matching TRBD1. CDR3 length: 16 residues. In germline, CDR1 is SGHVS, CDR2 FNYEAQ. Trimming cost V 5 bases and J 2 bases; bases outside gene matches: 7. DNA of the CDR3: TGTGCCAGCAGCAGACAGGGGCCTCCGACTAATGAAAAACTGTTTTTT. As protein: CASSRQGPPTNEKLFF.

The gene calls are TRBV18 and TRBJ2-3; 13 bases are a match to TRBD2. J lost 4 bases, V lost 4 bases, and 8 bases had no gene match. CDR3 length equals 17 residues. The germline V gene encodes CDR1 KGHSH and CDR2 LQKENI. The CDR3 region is CASSRTSGRGVADTQYF. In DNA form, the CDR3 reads TGTGCCAGCTCACGGACTAGCGGGAGAGGTGTTGCAGATACGCAGTATTTT.